The 19 T cell receptor beta chains presented below share a single source sample, sequenced in a study of T cells of healthy individuals. MiXCR, run by TCRdb on the 5' RACE reads, gives a single entry per CDR3 protein. Among about 57,000 distinct CDR3 sequences, roughly 17% were seen once, and the ten largest hold around 4.7%. These receptors were obtained from a human donor in good health.

This clonotype was observed at least ten times. The J gene is TRBJ2-3, the V gene TRBV11-2; 10 nucleotides agree with TRBD2. The ends lost 6 bases at V and 3 bases at J; junction bases unmatched: 6. The V gene's germline CDR1 is SGHAT and CDR2 FQNNGV. The CDR3 covers 15 residues. As DNA, the CDR3 is TGTGCCAGCAGGCAAGCGGGAGGGGGTACAGATACGCAGTATTTT. Protein product: CASRQAGGGTDTQYF.

The J gene is TRBJ1-5, the V gene TRBV12-3 or TRBV12-4; D is perhaps TRBD1 (5 bases). V lost 6 bases to trimming and J lost 7 bases, with 13 bases between them. The CDR3 runs 13 residues. CDR3 sequence (DNA): TGTGCCAGCAGCTCAGGGTCTGAACAGCCCCAGCATTTT. This sequence encodes CASSSGSEQPQHF.

The chain combines TRBV4-1 with TRBJ2-5, with a possible D match to TRBD1 (5 bases). Germline CDR1 reads MGHRA; CDR2 reads YSYEKL. This CDR3 is 13 amino acids long. V gave up 4 bases and J gave up 5 bases, with 11 bases separating them. The CDR3 DNA follows: TGCGCCAGCAGCCCCAGGGTTTTCGAGACCCAGTACTTC. Residues: CASSPRVFETQYF.

This clonotype was seen a handful of times. The rearrangement joins TRBV4-1 to TRBJ2-1, with TRBD2 matching over 10 bases. Germline CDR1 MGHRA, CDR2 YSYEKL. The CDR3 totals 15 residues. V lost 1 base and J lost 6; bases outside the gene matches: 3. The CDR3 coding sequence is TGCGCCAGCAGCCAAGGAGCGGGGGGGCCCAATGAGCAGTTCTTC. This encodes CASSQGAGGPNEQFF.

The chain employs TRBV7-9 and TRBJ1-4; D is ambiguous. This CDR3 contains 15 residues. CDR1 is SEHNR and CDR2 is FQNEAQ in the germline V gene (reference sequence). V lost 2 bases and J 0 bases, leaving 7 bases between the germline ends. The CDR3 sequence is CASSLSGATNEKLFF. CDR3 sequence (DNA): TGTGCCAGCAGCTTAAGCGGAGCAACTAATGAAAAACTGTTTTTT.

This clonotype appeared many times. J is TRBJ2-7 and V is TRBV20-1; D ambiguous. Germline-derived CDR1 and CDR2 are DFQATT and SNEGSKA (reference sequence). Trimming cost V 6 bases and J 5 bases, with 17 bases left between them. This CDR3 region has 13 residues. CDR3 loop: CSAHGLENNEQYF. The CDR3 DNA reads as TGCAGTGCCCACGGTCTGGAAAATAACGAGCAGTACTTC.

This clonotype was observed a few times. V usage is TRBV30 and J usage is TRBJ2-2; 10 bases match TRBD2. This CDR3 comprises 16 residues. V dropped 2 bases and J dropped 0; count of bases not matched to a gene: 3. Germline loops: CDR1 GTSNPN, CDR2 SVGIG (reference sequence). CDR3 in amino acids: CAWSTTSGANTGELFF. The DNA of the CDR3 is TGTGCCTGGAGTACAACTAGCGGGGCGAACACCGGGGAGCTGTTTTTT.

There are many counts of this clonotype. J is TRBJ2-7 and V is TRBV20-1; D is possibly TRBD1 or TRBD2 (6 bases each). Germline lookup yields CDR1 DFQATT and CDR2 SNEGSKA (reference sequence). Trimming shortened V by 4 bases and J by 5 bases, and 9 bases separated the two germline ends. This CDR3 spans 11 amino acids. The CDR3 region has the DNA TGCAGTGCTACGGGGGCCCACGAGCAGTACTTC. Its translation is CSATGAHEQYF.

This clonotype appeared a few times. The chain links TRBV29-1 to TRBJ2-5; TRBD1 might be the D (6 bases). CDR1 is SQVTM, CDR2 ANQGSEA, per germline. The CDR3 totals 14 residues. Between the trimmed V and J ends, which lost 4 bases and 1 base, there was a span of 13 bases. The CDR3 protein is CSVAPGTPQETQYF. As DNA, the CDR3 is TGCAGCGTTGCCCCCGGGACACCCCAAGAGACCCAGTACTTC.

This clonotype has ten or more counts. The chain has TRBV29-1 and TRBJ1-1; the D gene is possibly TRBD1 (5 bases). Trimming stripped 6 bases from V and 6 bases from J, with 17 bases between. Germline V lookup: CDR1 SQVTM, CDR2 ANQGSEA. The CDR3 consists of 13 residues. Here the CDR3 DNA reads TGCAGCGTGATGGGGCTTTCGGGCGCTGAAGCTTTCTTT. Protein: CSVMGLSGAEAFF.

This chain uses TRBV7-8 with TRBJ2-3; 9 nucleotides match TRBD2. V shed 1 base, J shed 15 bases, and the junction held 5 bases outside the gene matches. CDR3 size: 12 residues. Germline lookup yields CDR1 SGHVS and CDR2 FQNEAQ. CDR3 region: CASSLGGRAAYF. DNA of the CDR3: TGTGCCAGCAGCTTAGGCGGGAGGGCCGCATATTTT.

The chain is built from TRBV15 and TRBJ1-1; unclear D gene. The germline V gene has CDR1 LNHNV and CDR2 YYDKDF (reference sequence). Trimming cost V 0 bases and J 0 bases, with 14 bases left between them. The CDR3 is made up of 17 amino acids. The CDR3 here is CATSRDHGREMNTEAFF. The CDR3 DNA follows: TGTGCCACCAGCAGAGATCATGGGAGAGAAATGAACACTGAAGCTTTCTTT.

This chain joins TRBV20-1 and TRBJ2-3; 14 nucleotides line up with TRBD2. The CDR3 is 14 residues long. Germline V CDR1 and CDR2: DFQATT, SNEGSKA (reference sequence). The CDR3 sequence: CRAGLAGVYDTQYF. The CDR3 DNA follows: TGCAGGGCGGGACTAGCGGGAGTTTATGATACGCAGTATTTT.

The chain is built from TRBV5-1 and TRBJ1-4; no firm D call. V was trimmed by 0 bases and J by 7 bases, leaving 7 bases between them. CDR1 is SGHRS, CDR2 YFSETQ, per germline. This CDR3 is 13 amino acids long. CDR3 nucleotides: TGCGCCAGCAGCTTGGGGCAGCCTGAAAAACTGTTTTTT. This encodes CASSLGQPEKLFF. The whole variable domain, remainder taken from reference TRBV5-1 and TRBJ1-4, is KAGVTQTPRYLIKTRGQQVTLSCSPISGHRSVSWYQQTPGQGLQFLFEYFSETQRNKGNFPGRFSGRQFSNSRSEMNVSTLELGDSALYLCASSLGQPEKLFFGSGTQLSVL.

This clonotype was counted a few times. V and J are TRBV7-9 and TRBJ2-7, with D possibly matching TRBD1 (6 bases). This CDR3 region has 15 residues. Germline CDR1 and CDR2: SEHNR and FQNEAQ (reference sequence). The ends were cut back, 1 base at V and 0 bases at J, with 10 bases in the middle. CDR3 DNA: TGTGCCAGCAGCTTAGGGGGGCTTAGCTCCTACGAGCAGTACTTC. Its protein is CASSLGGLSSYEQYF.

The V call is TRBV12-3 or TRBV12-4, the J call TRBJ1-1; perhaps TRBD1 as D (5 bases). The CDR3 contains 14 residues. V lost 6 bases, J lost 3 bases, and 14 bases lay in between. Written as DNA, the CDR3 is TGTGCCAGCAGCCTCCAGGCAGGGCACACTGAAGCTTTCTTT. Translation gives CASSLQAGHTEAFF.

This clonotype was seen a few times. The chain recombines TRBV28 with TRBJ1-1; D may be TRBD1 (5 bases). Per germline, CDR1 MDHEN and CDR2 SYDVKM. V was pared by 6 bases and J by 2 bases, with 7 bases between. CDR3 length: 12 amino acids. CDR3 sequence: CASSWGNTEAFF. DNA for the CDR3: TGTGCCAGCAGCTGGGGCAACACTGAAGCTTTCTTT.

The rearrangement joins TRBV5-1 to TRBJ1-4, with 11 bases matching TRBD1. The CDR3 covers 17 residues. Germline-derived CDR1 and CDR2 are SGHRS and YFSETQ. The ends lost 0 bases at V and 3 bases at J; junction bases unmatched: 4. For the CDR3, the DNA is TGCGCCAGCAGCTTGGGGACAGGGGGCAGGCCTAATGAAAAACTGTTTTTT. Its translation is CASSLGTGGRPNEKLFF.

The V and J genes are TRBV7-2 and TRBJ2-3; no clear D gene. V dropped 4 bases and J dropped 11 bases, with 7 bases sitting between them. Germline V CDR1 and CDR2: SGHTA, FQGNSA. This CDR3 is built from 10 residues. CDR3 sequence: CASSYSMQYF. CDR3 coding DNA: TGTGCCAGCAGCTACTCGATGCAGTATTTT.